The clone carrying this TCR beta chain was counted between two and nine times. Its specificity is not known. The sample originates from a study of cytomegalovirus exposure and HLA in healthy donors. The study, taken as a whole, reports: Earlier findings revealed that most TCR beta V segments proved productive either about 87% or about 30% of the time. Across donors, presence/absence analyses took sequencing depth to be roughly uniform. One later analysis reportedly identified an Asian-associated ancestry cluster that showed fewer N-insertions than the approximately 700-donor mean.

The PCR ran on 60 Vbeta and 13 Jbeta primers. The repertoire was sequenced with immunoSEQ multiplex PCR; TCRdb's copy has only in-frame clones and lacks some. The repertoire has 180,000 or so clones, about 77% of them found once; the top ten carry approximately 2.9%. The CDR3 is 16 residues long. Trimming took 3 bases from V and 5 from J; bases not matched to a gene: 11. CDR1 and CDR2 (germline): MNHNS, SASEGT. This TCR was sampled from a female donor in good health and CMV-seronegative. The rearrangement links TRBV6-1 to TRBJ2-3; 7 bases are a match to TRBD2. Sequenced: PBMCs. CDR3 DNA: TGTGCCAGCAGTGATGTGGCTAGCGGAGGAGGAGATACGCAGTATTTT. As protein: CASSDVASGGGDTQYF.